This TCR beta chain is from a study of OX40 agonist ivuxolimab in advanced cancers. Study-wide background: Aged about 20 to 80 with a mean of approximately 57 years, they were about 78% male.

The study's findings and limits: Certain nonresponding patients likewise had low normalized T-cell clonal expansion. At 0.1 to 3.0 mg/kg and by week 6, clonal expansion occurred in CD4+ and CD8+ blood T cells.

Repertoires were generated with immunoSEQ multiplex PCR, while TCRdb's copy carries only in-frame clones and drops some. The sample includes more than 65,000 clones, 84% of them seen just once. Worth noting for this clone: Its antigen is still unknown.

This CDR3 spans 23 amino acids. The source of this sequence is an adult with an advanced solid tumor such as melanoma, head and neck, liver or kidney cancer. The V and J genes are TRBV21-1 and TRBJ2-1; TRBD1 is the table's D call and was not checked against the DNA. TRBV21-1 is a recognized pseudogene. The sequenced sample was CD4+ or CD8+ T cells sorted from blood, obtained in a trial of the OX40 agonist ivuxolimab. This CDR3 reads CASSKADRVYVGDHVSSYNEQFF. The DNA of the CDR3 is TGTGCCAGCAGCAAAGCGGACAGGGTCTATGTGGGAGACCACGTAAGCTCCTACAATGAGCAGTTCTTC.